This T cell receptor beta chain derives from a study of blood T cells in healthy people across ages. The CDR3 runs to 16 residues. Deletions cut 0 bases from V and 5 bases from J, with 15 bases between. Germline values: CDR1 LGHNA, CDR2 YNFKEQ. Roughly 9 milliliters of peripheral blood were drawn from each donor. Using a J-beta primer mix together with a sample-barcoded 5' primer, a second PCR was run for roughly 6 to 12 cycles. Sequencing yielded, for each sample, at least 3 million paired-end reads carrying CDR3. Via MiXCR, TCRdb re-called the 5' RACE reads, giving one row per CDR3 protein. The sample yields 650,000 to 800,000 distinct CDR3 sequences, around 50% seen once. This clonotype was seen a single time.

The receptor comes from a woman aged 80 or over in good health. V usage is TRBV4-2 and J usage is TRBJ2-3, with D perhaps matching TRBD1 (6 bases). Sequenced material: blood. CDR3 nucleotide sequence: TGTGCCAGCAGCCAAGACCTATCAGGGGTTGGAGATACGCAGTATTTT. It is translated as CASSQDLSGVGDTQYF.